This entry concerns a single T cell receptor beta chain. Investigators performed immunoSEQ version v3.0 at survey level. Libraries were prepared by immunoSEQ multiplex PCR; TCRdb keeps only in-frame clonotypes and omits some of them. The table shows about 40,000 clones, with 75% to 90% occurring only once. Germline V CDR1 and CDR2: MNHNS, SASEGT. Germline trimming cut 6 bases from V and 4 bases from J; bases unmatched to any gene: 5. This CDR3 contains 14 residues. The sample is drawn from a study of long-term antiretroviral therapy in people with HIV. This sequence originates from a woman aged 50 to 60 with HIV. This sequence joins TRBV6-1 and TRBJ2-5; 10 nucleotides match TRBD1. The specimen was unsorted PBMCs, collected 3.1 years after starting antiretroviral therapy. The CDR3 DNA is TGTGCCAGCAGGGGGACAGGGGATAGAGAGACCCAGTACTTC. This codes for CASRGTGDRETQYF.